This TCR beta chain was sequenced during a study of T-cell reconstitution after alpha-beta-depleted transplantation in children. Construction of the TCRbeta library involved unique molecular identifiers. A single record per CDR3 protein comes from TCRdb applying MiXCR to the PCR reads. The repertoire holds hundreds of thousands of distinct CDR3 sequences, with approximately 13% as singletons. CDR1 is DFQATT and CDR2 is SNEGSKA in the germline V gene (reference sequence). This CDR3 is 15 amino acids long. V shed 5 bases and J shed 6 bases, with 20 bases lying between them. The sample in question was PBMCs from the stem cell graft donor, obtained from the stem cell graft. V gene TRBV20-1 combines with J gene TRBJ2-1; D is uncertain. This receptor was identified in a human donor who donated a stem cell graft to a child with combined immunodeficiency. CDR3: CSAGRAEIGRNEQFF. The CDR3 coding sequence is TGCAGTGCTGGTCGGGCCGAAATTGGTCGCAATGAGCAGTTCTTC.